A selection of T cell receptor beta chains follows, all from one sample in a study of prognosis after radiotherapy for stage I lung cancer. Each CDR3 protein gets one entry after TCRdb re-called the multiplex PCR reads with MiXCR. This table holds roughly 30,000 distinct CDR3 sequences, approximately 38% found once. The specimen comprised PBMCs, sampled before or after stereotactic body radiation therapy (not recorded which). The receptors stem from a donor aged 50 or older with non-small cell lung cancer. Each CDR3 is given with its conserved first and last residue. D genes are given only for firm matches. Rows give clone size only sometimes, using once, few, many, or a class for an expanded clone.

>TRBD2|TRBV4-2|TRBJ2-1|many
CASSQYHSGGAWYEQFF
TGTGCCAGCAGCCAGTACCATAGCGGGGGGGCCTGGTATGAGCAGTTCTTC
>.|TRBV5-1|TRBJ1-6|many
CASSWQGREDSPLHF
TGCGCCAGCAGCTGGCAGGGAAGGGAAGATTCACCCCTCCACTTT
>TRBD1|TRBV12-3/TRBV12-4|TRBJ1-1|.
CASSLVVGGGVKNTEAFF
TGTGCCAGCAGTTTAGTTGTAGGGGGCGGGGTAAAGAACACTGAAGCTTTCTTT
>TRBD2|TRBV24-1|TRBJ2-2|.
CTTSDNLAGEGTGELFF
TGTACCACCAGTGATAACCTAGCGGGAGAAGGAACCGGGGAGCTGTTTTTT
>.|TRBV24-1|TRBJ2-2|.
CATSVRGDWNTGELFF
TGTGCCACCAGTGTACGGGGAGACTGGAACACCGGGGAGCTGTTTTTT
>.|TRBV3-1|TRBJ1-2|many
CASSQDWFSPYGYTF
TGTGCCAGCAGCCAAGATTGGTTCAGCCCCTATGGCTACACCTTC
>TRBD1|TRBV11-2|TRBJ2-1|many
CASSLDGDREYNEQFF
TGTGCCAGCAGCTTAGATGGGGACAGGGAATACAATGAGCAGTTCTTC
>.|TRBV3-1|TRBJ1-6|.
CASSQGQGRGSPLHF
TGTGCCAGCAGCCAGGGGCAGGGTCGGGGGTCACCCCTCCACTTT
>.|TRBV29-1|TRBJ2-5|.
CSVLARETQYF
TGCAGCGTTTTGGCTAGAGAGACCCAGTACTTC
>.|TRBV7-2|TRBJ2-7|once
CASSPRDTYYEQYF
TGTGCCAGCAGCCCGAGGGACACCTACTACGAGCAGTACTTC
>TRBD1|TRBV6-1|TRBJ2-1|once
CSSSRDRGRDEQFF
TGCTCCAGCTCTCGGGACAGGGGGCGGGATGAGCAGTTCTTC
>TRBD1|TRBV10-3|TRBJ2-7|many
CAISDPGTGDYEQYF
TGTGCCATCAGTGACCCCGGGACAGGGGACTACGAGCAGTACTTC
>TRBD2|TRBV11-2|TRBJ2-3|many
CASSLASGGGMNTQYF
TGTGCCAGCAGCTTAGCGAGCGGGGGGGGTATGAATACGCAGTATTTT
>TRBD2|TRBV19|TRBJ2-1|.
CASSRTLAGSCNEQFF
TGTGCCAGTAGTCGTACACTAGCGGGATCTTGCAATGAGCAGTTCTTC
>.|TRBV12-5|TRBJ1-1|many
CARKPGHQNGVAFF
TGTGCCAGAAAACCGGGACATCAGAATGGTGTAGCTTTCTTT
>.|TRBV6-2/TRBV6-3|TRBJ2-5|.
CASESGWWQDTQYF
TGTGCCAGCGAGTCGGGGTGGTGGCAAGATACCCAGTACTTC
>TRBD2|TRBV6-2/TRBV6-3|TRBJ2-7|.
CASSWCLAAFYEQYF
TGTGCCAGCAGCTGGTGTCTAGCGGCGTTCTACGAGCAGTACTTC
>.|TRBV28|TRBJ1-1|.
CASITIRWPAFF
TGTGCCAGCATCACCATCAGGTGGCCAGCTTTCTTT
>TRBD2|TRBV11-2|TRBJ2-7|.
CASSLRSGRAYEQYF
TGTGCCAGCAGCTTGCGCAGCGGGAGGGCCTACGAGCAGTACTTC
>.|TRBV29-1|TRBJ1-2|many
CSVDYVGYYGYTF
TGCAGCGTTGATTACGTGGGATACTATGGCTACACCTTC
>.|TRBV20-1|TRBJ1-5|many
CSAAGGDNQPQHF
TGCAGTGCTGCCGGTGGAGACAATCAGCCCCAGCATTTT
>.|TRBV30|TRBJ1-1|medium-sized
CAWGPRGGGSNTEAFF
TGTGCCTGGGGACCCAGGGGAGGAGGGTCGAACACTGAAGCTTTCTTT
>.|TRBV7-3|TRBJ2-3|.
CASSLAGSPDTQYF
TGTGCCAGCAGCTTAGCGGGGAGCCCGGATACGCAGTATTTT
>.|TRBV11-2|TRBJ2-1|many
CASSLDGRVGYEQFF
TGTGCCAGCAGCTTAGATGGACGAGTGGGCTATGAGCAGTTCTTC
>.|TRBV12-3/TRBV12-4|TRBJ1-4|many
CASSLDRAANEKLFF
TGTGCCAGCAGTTTAGACAGGGCGGCTAATGAAAAACTGTTTTTT
>TRBD1|TRBV2|TRBJ1-6|many
CASNTGGSYNSPLHF
TGTGCCAGCAATACAGGGGGATCCTATAATTCACCCCTCCACTTT
>TRBD1|TRBV2|TRBJ1-2|many
CASIPGQGWGGYTF
TGTGCCAGCATCCCGGGACAGGGGTGGGGGGGCTACACCTTC
>.|TRBV19|TRBJ1-1|.
CASSRGLGYWNTEAFF
TGTGCCAGTAGTAGGGGTCTGGGATATTGGAACACTGAAGCTTTCTTT
>TRBD2|TRBV5-8|TRBJ2-3|.
CASSLMGLSGVFTDTQYF
TGTGCCAGCAGCTTGATGGGACTATCGGGCGTATTCACAGATACGCAGTATTTT
>.|TRBV12-3/TRBV12-4|TRBJ1-1|many
CASSFQGVNTEAFF
TGTGCCAGCAGTTTTCAAGGGGTGAACACTGAAGCTTTCTTT
>TRBD1|TRBV19|TRBJ2-3|.
CASSRVTGTGGAADTQYF
TGTGCCAGTAGTAGGGTGACCGGGACAGGGGGCGCAGCAGATACGCAGTATTTT
>.|TRBV7-8|TRBJ2-3|.
CASSSLPDTQYF
TGTGCCAGCAGCTCCTTACCTGATACGCAGTATTTT
>.|TRBV7-3|TRBJ2-1|.
CASSLQAAYNEQFF
TGTGCCAGCAGCTTACAGGCAGCCTACAATGAGCAGTTCTTC
>.|TRBV12-3/TRBV12-4|TRBJ2-6|many
CASSTASGANVLTF
TGTGCCAGCTCGACAGCGTCTGGGGCCAACGTCCTGACTTTC
>.|TRBV11-1|TRBJ1-1|.
CASSLTQGSDTEAFF
TGTGCCAGCAGCTTAACACAGGGTTCGGACACTGAAGCTTTCTTT
>TRBD1|TRBV6-1|TRBJ2-3|many
CASSESIQGIDTQYF
TGTGCCAGCAGTGAATCAATACAGGGGATAGATACGCAGTATTTT
>.|TRBV18|TRBJ2-3|many
CASSPGETQYF
TGTGCCAGCTCACCCGGGGAGACGCAGTATTTT
>.|TRBV20-1|TRBJ2-7|.
CSAGGPAGSEQYF
TGCAGTGCTGGCGGGCCGGCAGGGTCCGAGCAGTACTTC
>TRBD2|TRBV6-2/TRBV6-3|TRBJ2-5|many
CASSGTDGGGVTQYF
TGTGCCAGCAGCGGGACTGACGGCGGGGGGGTGACCCAGTACTTC
>TRBD1|TRBV4-2|TRBJ1-5|.
CASSSIPGQGANQPQHF
TGTGCCAGCAGCTCAATTCCGGGACAGGGCGCCAATCAGCCCCAGCATTTT
>.|TRBV5-4|TRBJ1-4|many
CASSLTGNEKLFF
TGTGCCAGCAGCTTGACAGGGAATGAAAAACTGTTTTTT
>TRBD2|TRBV9|TRBJ2-1|many
CASSDTGTSGSYEQFF
TGTGCCAGCAGCGATACCGGGACTAGCGGGAGTTATGAGCAGTTCTTC
>.|TRBV9|TRBJ1-1|few
CASSGSNTEAFF
TGTGCCAGCAGCGGGAGCAACACTGAAGCTTTCTTT
>TRBD1|TRBV6-1|TRBJ1-1|many
CASRVRGGSRNTEAFF
TGTGCCAGCAGGGTCAGGGGGGGCAGTAGGAACACTGAAGCTTTCTTT